The 8 T cell receptor beta chains given below trace back to one sample, sequenced in a study of CD8+CD57+ T cells in acquired aplastic anemia. Both TCR beta VDJ combination and CDR3 sequence profiling were carried out. Genomic DNA was the template for this profiling. MiXCR, applied by TCRdb to the reads, yields one record per CDR3 protein. The sample includes about 110,000 distinct CDR3 sequences, 40% to 65% seen only once; the top ten take roughly 31%. The sample was sorted CD4+, CD8+, or CD8+CD57+ T cells (not recorded which) from PBMCs. The source is a human donor in good health, serving as a control.

This clonotype was picked up one time. This chain connects TRBV20-1 to TRBJ2-3; a possible D gene is TRBD1 (5 bases). The germline CDR1 and CDR2 sequences are DFQATT and SNEGSKA (reference sequence). Trimming removed 1 base at V and 2 bases at J, with 13 bases between. The CDR3 is 15 amino acids. The CDR3 DNA sequence: TGCAGTGCTAGAGGTGGGGCACGTGTCACAGATACGCAGTATTTT. Protein product: CSARGGARVTDTQYF.

The gene calls are TRBV2 and TRBJ2-7; 8 nucleotides line up with TRBD1. The CDR3 has 10 amino acids. CDR1 is SNHLY, CDR2 FYNNEI, per germline. Trimming cost V 5 bases and J 12 bases; bases outside gene matches: 3. In nucleotides, the CDR3 is TGTGCCAGCAGTCGGACAGGGCTGTACTTC. It yields the protein CASSRTGLYF.

The chain joins TRBV25-1 to TRBJ1-2, with TRBD1 matching 11 bases. After removal of 4 bases from V and 8 bases from J, the junction contained 12 bases not matched to a gene. Germline CDR1 MGHDK, CDR2 SYGVNS. This CDR3 comprises 16 residues. The DNA of the CDR3 is TGTGCCAGCAGTGGGCGGGACAGGGGGTTTTCCTACGGCTACACCTTC. As protein: CASSGRDRGFSYGYTF.

This chain joins TRBV15 and TRBJ2-5, with 11 bases matching TRBD2. The junction had 12 bases not matched to a gene; V was cut back by 5 bases and J by 4 bases. The germline V gene encodes CDR1 LNHNV and CDR2 YYDKDF (reference sequence). The CDR3 sequence is 17 residues long. The CDR3 reads CATSRPGSSGGIETQYF. The DNA of the CDR3 is TGTGCCACCAGCCGACCCGGGTCTAGCGGGGGGATAGAGACCCAGTACTTC.

This clonotype was detected only once. The chain recombines TRBV5-1 with TRBJ1-5; 10 positions agree with TRBD1. V trimming: 3 bases; J trimming: 6 bases; junction bases outside the gene matches: 6. CDR3 size: 15 residues. Germline values: CDR1 SGHRS, CDR2 YFSETQ. The CDR3 is CASSYGTGDLQPQHF. In DNA form, the CDR3 reads TGCGCCAGCAGCTACGGGACAGGGGATCTTCAGCCCCAGCATTTT. The full variable domain, completed using reference TRBV5-1 and TRBJ1-5, is KAGVTQTPRYLIKTRGQQVTLSCSPISGHRSVSWYQQTPGQGLQFLFEYFSETQRNKGNFPGRFSGRQFSNSRSEMNVSTLELGDSALYLCASSYGTGDLQPQHFGDGTRLSIL.

The gene calls are TRBV29-1 and TRBJ1-1; 7 nucleotides agree with TRBD1. The germline gives CDR1 SQVTM, CDR2 ANQGSEA. The length of the CDR3 is 12 residues. The V gene end was trimmed by 4 bases and the J gene end by 11 bases; junction bases not matched to a gene: 10. CDR3 coding DNA: TGCAGCGTTGTGGTAGGGGGCGAAGGCGCTTTCTTT. It translates to CSVVVGGEGAFF.

The chain employs TRBV5-1 and TRBJ1-2; 8 bases line up with TRBD1. The CDR3 is 16 residues long. V was pared by 0 bases and J by 4 bases, with 8 bases of the junction left unmatched. Germline V lookup: CDR1 SGHRS, CDR2 YFSETQ. For the CDR3, the DNA is TGCGCCAGCAGCTTGGAGGCAGGGGGCGCGAGCTATGGCTACACCTTC. It codes for CASSLEAGGASYGYTF.

In the case of this clonotype: Compared with germline, one end of the junction differs, possibly owing to a read error. The V gene is TRBV24-1, the J gene TRBJ2-3, with a tentative D call TRBD1 (6 bases). Germline V gene lookup returns CDR1 KGHDR and CDR2 SFDVKD. CDR3 size: 13 residues. The CDR3 DNA is TGTGCCAGCAGTGGACAGAGCACAGATACGCAGTATTTT. Translating it yields CASSGQSTDTQYF.